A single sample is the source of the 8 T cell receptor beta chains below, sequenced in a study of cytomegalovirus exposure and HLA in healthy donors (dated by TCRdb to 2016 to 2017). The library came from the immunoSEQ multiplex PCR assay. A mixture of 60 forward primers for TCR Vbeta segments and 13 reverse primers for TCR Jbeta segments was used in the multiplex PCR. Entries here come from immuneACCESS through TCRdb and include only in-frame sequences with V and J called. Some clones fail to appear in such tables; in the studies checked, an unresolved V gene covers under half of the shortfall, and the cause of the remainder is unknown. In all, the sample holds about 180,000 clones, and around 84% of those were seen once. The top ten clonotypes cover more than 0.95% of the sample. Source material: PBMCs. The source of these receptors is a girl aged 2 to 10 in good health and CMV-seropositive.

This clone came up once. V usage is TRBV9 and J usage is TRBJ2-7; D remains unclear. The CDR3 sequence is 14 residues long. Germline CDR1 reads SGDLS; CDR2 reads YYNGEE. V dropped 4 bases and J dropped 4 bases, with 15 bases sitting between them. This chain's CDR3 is CASSRTVLVYEQYF. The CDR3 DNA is TGTGCCAGCAGCCGAACAGTTTTGGTTTACGAGCAGTACTTC.

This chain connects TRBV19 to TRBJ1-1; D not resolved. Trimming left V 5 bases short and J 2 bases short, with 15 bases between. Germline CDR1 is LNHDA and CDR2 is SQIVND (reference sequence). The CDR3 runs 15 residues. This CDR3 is CASSASTVPNTEAFF. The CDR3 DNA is TGTGCCAGTAGTGCCTCTACAGTGCCTAACACTGAAGCTTTCTTT.

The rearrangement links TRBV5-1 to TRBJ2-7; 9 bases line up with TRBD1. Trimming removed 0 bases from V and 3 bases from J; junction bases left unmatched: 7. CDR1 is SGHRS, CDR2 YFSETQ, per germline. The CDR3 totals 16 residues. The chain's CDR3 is CASSLGVQGALYEQYF. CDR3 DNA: TGCGCCAGCAGCTTGGGAGTACAGGGGGCGCTCTACGAGCAGTACTTC.

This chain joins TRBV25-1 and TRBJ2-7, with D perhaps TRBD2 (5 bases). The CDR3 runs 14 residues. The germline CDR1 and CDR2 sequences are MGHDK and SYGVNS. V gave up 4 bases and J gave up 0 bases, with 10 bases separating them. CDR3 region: CASSANSDSYEQYF. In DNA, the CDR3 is TGTGCCAGCAGTGCTAATAGCGACTCCTACGAGCAGTACTTC.

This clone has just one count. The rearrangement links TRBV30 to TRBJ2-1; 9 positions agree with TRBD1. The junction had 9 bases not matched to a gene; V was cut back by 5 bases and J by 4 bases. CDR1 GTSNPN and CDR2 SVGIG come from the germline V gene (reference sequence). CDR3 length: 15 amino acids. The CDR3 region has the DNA TGTGCCTGGGTAGGGGGTGGGACAGGGTACAATGAGCAGTTCTTC. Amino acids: CAWVGGGTGYNEQFF.

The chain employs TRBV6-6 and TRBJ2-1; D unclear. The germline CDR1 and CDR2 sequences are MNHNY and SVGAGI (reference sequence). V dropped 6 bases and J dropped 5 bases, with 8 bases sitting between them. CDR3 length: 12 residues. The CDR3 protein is CASSSFDNEQFF. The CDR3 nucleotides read TGTGCCAGCAGCTCCTTTGACAATGAGCAGTTCTTC.

The CDR3: CASSLVGTSGRETQYF. CDR3 nucleotides: TGTGCCAGCAGTTTAGTGGGGACTAGCGGGAGGGAGACCCAGTACTTC. This chain joins TRBV28 and TRBJ2-5, with 15 nucleotides matching TRBD2. V shed 2 bases, J shed 5 bases, and the junction held 3 bases outside the gene matches. Germline lookup yields CDR1 MDHEN and CDR2 SYDVKM. This CDR3 contains 16 residues.

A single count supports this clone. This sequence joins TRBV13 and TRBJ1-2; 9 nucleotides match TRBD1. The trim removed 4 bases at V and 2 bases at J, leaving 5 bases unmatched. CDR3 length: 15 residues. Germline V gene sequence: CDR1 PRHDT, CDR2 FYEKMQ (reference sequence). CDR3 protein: CASSSTGTGNYGYTF. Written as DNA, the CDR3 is TGTGCCAGCAGCTCGACAGGGACAGGGAACTATGGCTACACCTTC.